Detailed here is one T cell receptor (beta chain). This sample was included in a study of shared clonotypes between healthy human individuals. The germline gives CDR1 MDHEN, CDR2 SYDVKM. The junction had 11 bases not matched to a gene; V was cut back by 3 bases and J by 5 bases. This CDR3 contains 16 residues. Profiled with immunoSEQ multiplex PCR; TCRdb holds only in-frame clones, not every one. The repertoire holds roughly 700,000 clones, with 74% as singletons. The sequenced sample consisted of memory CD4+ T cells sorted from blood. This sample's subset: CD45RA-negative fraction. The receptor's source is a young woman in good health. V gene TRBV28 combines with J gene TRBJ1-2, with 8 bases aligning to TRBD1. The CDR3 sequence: CASSLGGTGLMYGYTF. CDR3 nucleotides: TGTGCCAGCAGTTTGGGGGGGACAGGACTTATGTATGGCTACACCTTC.